This T cell receptor beta chain was captured in a study of PD-L1 blockade in urothelial cancer. Study overall: At 6 weeks and at 3 weeks (second dose) after treatment start, blood was analyzed. There were a median of about 140,000 T cells in blood samples.

This clone was seen just once. The CDR3 loop spans 15 amino acids. In germline, CDR1 is SGHRS, CDR2 YFSETQ. V was cut by 0 bases and J by 5 bases, with 14 bases left in between. Profiled with immunoSEQ multiplex PCR; TCRdb holds only in-frame clones, not every one. The table includes 45,000 to 50,000 clones, 79% detected once. Time point specified: pretreatment peripheral blood. Source: PBMCs, taken around atezolizumab (anti-PD-L1) treatment. The TCR sequence derives from a man between 65 and 80 years old with urothelial cancer. The genes are TRBV5-1 and TRBJ1-2; D possibly corresponds to TRBD1 (5 bases). CDR3: CASSLEVGQGYGYTF. CDR3 in DNA: TGCGCCAGCAGCTTGGAGGTGGGGCAGGGATATGGCTACACCTTC.